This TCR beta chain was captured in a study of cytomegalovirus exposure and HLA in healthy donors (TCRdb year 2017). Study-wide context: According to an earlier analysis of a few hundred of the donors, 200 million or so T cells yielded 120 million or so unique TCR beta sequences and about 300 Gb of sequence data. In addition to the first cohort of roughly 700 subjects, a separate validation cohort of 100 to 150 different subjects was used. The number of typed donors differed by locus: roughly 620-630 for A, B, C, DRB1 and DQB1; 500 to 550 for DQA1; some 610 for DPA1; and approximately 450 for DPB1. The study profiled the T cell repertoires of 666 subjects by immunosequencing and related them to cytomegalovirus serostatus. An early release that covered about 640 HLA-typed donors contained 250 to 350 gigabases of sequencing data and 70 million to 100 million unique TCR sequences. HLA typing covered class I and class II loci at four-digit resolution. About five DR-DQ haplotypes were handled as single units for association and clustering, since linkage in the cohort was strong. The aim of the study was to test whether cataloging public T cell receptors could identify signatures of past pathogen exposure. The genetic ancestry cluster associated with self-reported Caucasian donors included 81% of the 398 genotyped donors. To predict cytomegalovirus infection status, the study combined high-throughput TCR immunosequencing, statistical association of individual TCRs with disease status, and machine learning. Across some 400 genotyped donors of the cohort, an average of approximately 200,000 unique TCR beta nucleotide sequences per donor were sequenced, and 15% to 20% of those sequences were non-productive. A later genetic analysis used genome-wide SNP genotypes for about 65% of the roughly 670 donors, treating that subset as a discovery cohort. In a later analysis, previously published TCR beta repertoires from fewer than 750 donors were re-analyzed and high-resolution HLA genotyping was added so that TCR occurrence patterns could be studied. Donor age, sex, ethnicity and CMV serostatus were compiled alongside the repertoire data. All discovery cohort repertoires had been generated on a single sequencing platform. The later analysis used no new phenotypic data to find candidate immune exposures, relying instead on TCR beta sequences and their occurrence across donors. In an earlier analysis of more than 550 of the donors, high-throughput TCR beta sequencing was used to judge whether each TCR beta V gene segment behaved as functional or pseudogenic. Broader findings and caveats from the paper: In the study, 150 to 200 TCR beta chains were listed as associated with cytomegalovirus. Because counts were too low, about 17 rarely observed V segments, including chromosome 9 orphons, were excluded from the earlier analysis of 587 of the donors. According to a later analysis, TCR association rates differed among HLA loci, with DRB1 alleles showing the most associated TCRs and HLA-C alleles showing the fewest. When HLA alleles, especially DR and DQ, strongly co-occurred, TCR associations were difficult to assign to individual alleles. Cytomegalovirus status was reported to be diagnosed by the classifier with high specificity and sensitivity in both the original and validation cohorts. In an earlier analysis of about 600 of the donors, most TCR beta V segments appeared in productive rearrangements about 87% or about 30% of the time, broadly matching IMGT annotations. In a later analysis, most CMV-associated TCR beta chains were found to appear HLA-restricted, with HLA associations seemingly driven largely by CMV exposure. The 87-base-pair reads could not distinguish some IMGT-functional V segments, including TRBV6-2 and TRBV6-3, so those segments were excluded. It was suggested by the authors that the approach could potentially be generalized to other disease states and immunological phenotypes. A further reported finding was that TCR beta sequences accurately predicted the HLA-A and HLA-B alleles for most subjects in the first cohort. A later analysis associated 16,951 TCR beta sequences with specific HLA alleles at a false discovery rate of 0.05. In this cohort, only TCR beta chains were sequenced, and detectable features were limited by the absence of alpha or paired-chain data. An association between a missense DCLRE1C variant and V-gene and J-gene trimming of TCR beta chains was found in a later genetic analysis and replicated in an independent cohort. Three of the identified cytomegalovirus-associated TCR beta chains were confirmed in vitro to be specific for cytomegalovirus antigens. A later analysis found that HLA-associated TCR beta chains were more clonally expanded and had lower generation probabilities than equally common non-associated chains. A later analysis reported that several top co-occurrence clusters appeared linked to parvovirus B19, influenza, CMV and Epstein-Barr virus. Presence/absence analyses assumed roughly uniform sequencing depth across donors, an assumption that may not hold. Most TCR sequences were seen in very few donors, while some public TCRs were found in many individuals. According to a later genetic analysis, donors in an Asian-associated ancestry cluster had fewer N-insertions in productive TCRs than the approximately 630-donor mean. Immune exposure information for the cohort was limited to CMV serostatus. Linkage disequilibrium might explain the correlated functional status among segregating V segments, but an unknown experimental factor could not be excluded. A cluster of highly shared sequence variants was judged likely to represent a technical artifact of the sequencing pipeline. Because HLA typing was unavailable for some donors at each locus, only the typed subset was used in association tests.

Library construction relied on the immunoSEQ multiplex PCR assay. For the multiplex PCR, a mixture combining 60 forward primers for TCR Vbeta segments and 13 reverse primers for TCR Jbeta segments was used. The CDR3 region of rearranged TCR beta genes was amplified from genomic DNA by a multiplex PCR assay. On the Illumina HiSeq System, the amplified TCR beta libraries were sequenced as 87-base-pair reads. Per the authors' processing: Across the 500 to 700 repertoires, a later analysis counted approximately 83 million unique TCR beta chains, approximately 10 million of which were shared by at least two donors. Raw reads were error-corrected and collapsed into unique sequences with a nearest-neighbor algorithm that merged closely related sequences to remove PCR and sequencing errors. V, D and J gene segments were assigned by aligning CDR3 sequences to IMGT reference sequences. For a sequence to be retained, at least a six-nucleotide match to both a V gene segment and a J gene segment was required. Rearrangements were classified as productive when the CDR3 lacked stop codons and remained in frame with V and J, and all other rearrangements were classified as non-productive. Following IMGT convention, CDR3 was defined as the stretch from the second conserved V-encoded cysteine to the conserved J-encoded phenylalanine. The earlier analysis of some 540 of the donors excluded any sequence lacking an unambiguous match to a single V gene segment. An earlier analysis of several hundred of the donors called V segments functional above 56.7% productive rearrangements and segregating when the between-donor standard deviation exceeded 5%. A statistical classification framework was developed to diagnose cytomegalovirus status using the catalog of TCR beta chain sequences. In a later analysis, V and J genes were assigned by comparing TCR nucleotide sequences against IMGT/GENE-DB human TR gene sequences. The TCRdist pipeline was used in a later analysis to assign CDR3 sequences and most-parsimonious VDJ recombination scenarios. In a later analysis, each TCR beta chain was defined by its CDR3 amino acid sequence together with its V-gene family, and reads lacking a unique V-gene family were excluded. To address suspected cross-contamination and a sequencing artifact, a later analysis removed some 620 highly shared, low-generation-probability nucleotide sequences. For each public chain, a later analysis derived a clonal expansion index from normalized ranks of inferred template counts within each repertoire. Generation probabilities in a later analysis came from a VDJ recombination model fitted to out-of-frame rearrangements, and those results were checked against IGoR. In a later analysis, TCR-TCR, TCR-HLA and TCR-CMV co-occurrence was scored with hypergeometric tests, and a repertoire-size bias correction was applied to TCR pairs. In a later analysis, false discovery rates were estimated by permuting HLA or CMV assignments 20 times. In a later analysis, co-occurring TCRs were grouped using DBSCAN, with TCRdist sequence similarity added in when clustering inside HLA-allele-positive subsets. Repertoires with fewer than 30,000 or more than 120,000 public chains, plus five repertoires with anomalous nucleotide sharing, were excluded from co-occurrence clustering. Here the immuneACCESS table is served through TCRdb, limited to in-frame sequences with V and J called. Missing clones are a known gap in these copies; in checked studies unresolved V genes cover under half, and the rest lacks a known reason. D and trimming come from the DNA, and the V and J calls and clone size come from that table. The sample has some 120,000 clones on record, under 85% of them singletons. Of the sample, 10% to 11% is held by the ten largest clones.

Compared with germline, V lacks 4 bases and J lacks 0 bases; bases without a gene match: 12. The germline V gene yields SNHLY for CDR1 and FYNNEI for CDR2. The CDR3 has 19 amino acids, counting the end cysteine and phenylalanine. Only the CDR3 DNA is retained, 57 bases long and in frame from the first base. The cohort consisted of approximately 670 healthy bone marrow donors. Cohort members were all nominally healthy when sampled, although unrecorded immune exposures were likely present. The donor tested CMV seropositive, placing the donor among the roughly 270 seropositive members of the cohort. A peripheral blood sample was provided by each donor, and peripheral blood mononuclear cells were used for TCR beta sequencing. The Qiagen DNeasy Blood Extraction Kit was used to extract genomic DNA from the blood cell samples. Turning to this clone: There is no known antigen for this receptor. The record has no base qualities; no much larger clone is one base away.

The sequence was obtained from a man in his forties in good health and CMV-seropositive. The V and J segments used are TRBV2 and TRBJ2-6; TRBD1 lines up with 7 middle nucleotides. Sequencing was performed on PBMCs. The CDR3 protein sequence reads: CASSGGWDRGDSGANVLTF. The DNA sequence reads TGTGCCAGCAGTGGCGGGTGGGACAGAGGGGACTCTGGGGCCAACGTCCTGACTTTC.